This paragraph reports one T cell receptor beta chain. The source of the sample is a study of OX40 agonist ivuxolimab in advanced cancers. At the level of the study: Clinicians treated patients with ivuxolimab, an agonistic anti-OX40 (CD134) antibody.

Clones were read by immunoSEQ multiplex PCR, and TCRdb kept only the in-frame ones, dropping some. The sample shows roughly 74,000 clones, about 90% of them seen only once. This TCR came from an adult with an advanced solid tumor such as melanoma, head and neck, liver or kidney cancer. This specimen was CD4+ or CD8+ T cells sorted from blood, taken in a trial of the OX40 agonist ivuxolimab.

The CDR3, as DNA: TGTGCCAGCAGCCAAGGGGACAGGGGTTCAACCTACGAGCAGTACTTC. Residues: CASSQGDRGSTYEQYF. This chain joins TRBV13 and TRBJ2-7, with 10 bases identical to TRBD1. The V gene end was trimmed by 5 bases and the J gene end by 2 bases; junction bases not matched to a gene: 9. Looked up from germline, CDR1 is PRHDT and CDR2 is FYEKMQ (reference sequence). This CDR3 contains 16 residues.